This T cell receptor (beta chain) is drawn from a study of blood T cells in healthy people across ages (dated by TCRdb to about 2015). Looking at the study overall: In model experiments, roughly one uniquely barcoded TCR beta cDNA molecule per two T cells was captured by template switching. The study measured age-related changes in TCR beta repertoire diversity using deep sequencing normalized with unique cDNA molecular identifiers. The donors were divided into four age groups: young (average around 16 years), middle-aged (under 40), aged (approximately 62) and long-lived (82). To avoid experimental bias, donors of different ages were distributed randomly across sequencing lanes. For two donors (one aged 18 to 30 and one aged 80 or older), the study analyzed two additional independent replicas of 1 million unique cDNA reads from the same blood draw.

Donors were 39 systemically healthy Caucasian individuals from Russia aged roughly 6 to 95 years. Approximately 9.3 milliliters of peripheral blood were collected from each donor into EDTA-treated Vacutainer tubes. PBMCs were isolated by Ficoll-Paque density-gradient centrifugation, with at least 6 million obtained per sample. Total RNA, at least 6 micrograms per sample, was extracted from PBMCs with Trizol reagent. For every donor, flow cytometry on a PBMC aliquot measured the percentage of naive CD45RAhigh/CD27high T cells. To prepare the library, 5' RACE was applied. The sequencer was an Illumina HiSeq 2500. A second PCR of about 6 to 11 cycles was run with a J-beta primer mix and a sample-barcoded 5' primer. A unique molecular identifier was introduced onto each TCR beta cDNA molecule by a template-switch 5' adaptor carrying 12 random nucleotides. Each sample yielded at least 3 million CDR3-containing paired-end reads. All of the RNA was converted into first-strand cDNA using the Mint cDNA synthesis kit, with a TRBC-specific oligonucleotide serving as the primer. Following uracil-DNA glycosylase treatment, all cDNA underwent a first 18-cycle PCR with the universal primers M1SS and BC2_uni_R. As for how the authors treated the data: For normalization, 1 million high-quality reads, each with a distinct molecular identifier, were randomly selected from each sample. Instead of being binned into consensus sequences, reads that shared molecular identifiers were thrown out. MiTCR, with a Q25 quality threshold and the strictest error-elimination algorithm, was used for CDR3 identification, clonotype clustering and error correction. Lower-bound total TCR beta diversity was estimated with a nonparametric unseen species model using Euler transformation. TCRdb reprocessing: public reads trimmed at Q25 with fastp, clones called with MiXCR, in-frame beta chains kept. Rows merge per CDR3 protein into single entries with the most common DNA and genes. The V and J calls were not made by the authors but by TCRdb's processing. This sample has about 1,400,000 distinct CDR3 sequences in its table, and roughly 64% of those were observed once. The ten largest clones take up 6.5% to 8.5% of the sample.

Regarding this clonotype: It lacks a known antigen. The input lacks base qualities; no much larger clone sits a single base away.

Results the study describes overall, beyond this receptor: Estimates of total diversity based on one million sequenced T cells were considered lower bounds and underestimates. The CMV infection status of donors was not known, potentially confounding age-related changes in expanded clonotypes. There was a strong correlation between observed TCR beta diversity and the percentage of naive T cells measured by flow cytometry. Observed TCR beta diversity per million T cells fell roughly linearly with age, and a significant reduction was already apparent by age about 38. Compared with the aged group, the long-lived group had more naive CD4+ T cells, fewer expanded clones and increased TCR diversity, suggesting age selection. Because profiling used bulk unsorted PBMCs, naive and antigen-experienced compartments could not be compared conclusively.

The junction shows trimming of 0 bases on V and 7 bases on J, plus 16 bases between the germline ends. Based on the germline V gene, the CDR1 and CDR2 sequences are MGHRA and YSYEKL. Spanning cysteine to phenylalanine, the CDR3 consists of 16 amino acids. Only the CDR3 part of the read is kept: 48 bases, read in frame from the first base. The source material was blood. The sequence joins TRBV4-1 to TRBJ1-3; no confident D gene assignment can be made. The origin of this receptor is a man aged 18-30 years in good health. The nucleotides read TGCGCCAGCAGCCAAGATAGCGGTAGCCTATGGAACACCATATATTTT. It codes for CASSQDSGSLWNTIYF.